Below are 4 T cell receptor beta chains sequenced from a single sample in a study of blood T cell repertoires in COVID-19. Method: immunoSEQ multiplex PCR; TCRdb's copy keeps in-frame clones and lacks some. The sample yields hundreds of thousands of clones, roughly 89% seen once. Material: PBMCs or T cells enriched from blood (not recorded which). These receptor sequences come from a woman aged 45-59 years who had recovered from COVID-19.

V usage is TRBV28 and J usage is TRBJ2-7; 7 positions agree with TRBD1. Trimming at V came to 2 bases and at J to 3 bases, leaving 7 bases not matched to a gene. The CDR3 is made up of 15 amino acids. Germline V gene lookup returns CDR1 MDHEN and CDR2 SYDVKM. CDR3 sequence reads: CASSLPRDSNYEQYF. The CDR3 DNA reads TGTGCCAGCAGTTTACCAAGGGACAGCAACTACGAGCAGTACTTC.

The J gene is TRBJ2-1, the V gene TRBV19; weak D call: TRBD2 (6 bases). CDR1 and CDR2 from the germline V gene are LNHDA and SQIVND (reference sequence). V lost 3 bases and J lost 1, with 10 bases in between. This CDR3 has 15 residues. The CDR3 sequence is CASSMRRESYNEQFF. As DNA, the CDR3 is TGTGCCAGTAGTATGAGGAGGGAGTCCTACAATGAGCAGTTCTTC.

The chain is built from TRBV27 and TRBJ1-2, with D tentatively TRBD1 (6 bases). Germline values: CDR1 MNHEY, CDR2 SMNVEV (reference sequence). This CDR3 has 13 residues. Between the trimmed V and J ends, which lost 6 bases and 5 bases, there was a span of 13 bases. The DNA for the CDR3 is TGTGCCAGCAGGGTGGGGGCTGAATATGGCTACACCTTC. Translation: CASRVGAEYGYTF.

With regard to this clone: Other nucleotide sequences from this sample produce the same CDR3. J is TRBJ1-5 and V is TRBV19, with unresolved D. Germline lookup yields CDR1 LNHDA and CDR2 SQIVND (reference sequence). The CDR3 has 13 residues. V lost 6 bases to trimming and J lost 2 bases, with 8 bases between them. The CDR3 DNA is TGTGCCAGTAGCAGAAGCGGCAATCAGCCCCAGCATTTT. It yields the protein CASSRSGNQPQHF.